What follows are 26 T cell receptor beta chains derived from one specimen sequenced in a study of cytomegalovirus exposure and HLA in healthy donors. The PCR used 60 Vbeta and 13 Jbeta primers. Profiling relied on immunoSEQ multiplex PCR, and the TCRdb table lists in-frame clones only, not all of them. The sample records about 160,000 clones, around 76% being singletons. The sample taken for sequencing was PBMCs. These receptors were obtained from a girl between 5 and 17 years old in good health and CMV-seropositive.

V gene TRBV5-4 combines with J gene TRBJ2-1, with 10 bases that match TRBD1. Germline CDR1 and CDR2: SGHNT and YYREEE (reference sequence). The CDR3 is 16 amino acids. The V segment lost 4 bases and the J segment 1 base; nucleotides outside the gene matches: 5. The CDR3 is CASSPGQGVSYNEQFF. CDR3 sequence (DNA): TGTGCCAGCAGCCCCGGACAGGGGGTTTCCTACAATGAGCAGTTCTTC.

The rearrangement links TRBV25-1 to TRBJ1-3; possible D gene TRBD1, 6 bases. From germline, CDR1 is MGHDK and CDR2 SYGVNS. V was pared by 4 bases and J by 4 bases, with 14 bases between. The CDR3 totals 15 residues. CDR3 bases: TGTGCCAGCAGTGTACAGGGATGGGGAGGAAACACCATATATTTT. Its translation is CASSVQGWGGNTIYF.

This chain links TRBV5-4 with TRBJ2-7; TRBD1 matches 8 bases. Per the germline V gene, CDR1 is SGHNT and CDR2 is YYREEE (reference sequence). Trimming cost V 4 bases and J 2 bases; bases outside gene matches: 8. The CDR3 runs 15 residues. CDR3 DNA sequence: TGTGCCAGCAGCGCGGCCGGGACAGGAGCCTACGAGCAGTACTTC. The encoded protein is CASSAAGTGAYEQYF.

This clone was detected only a few times. V and J are TRBV30 and TRBJ1-1, with TRBD1 matching over 7 bases. CDR3 length: 14 residues. The junction had 8 bases not matched to a gene; V was cut back by 7 bases and J by 0 bases. Looked up from germline, CDR1 is GTSNPN and CDR2 is SVGIG (reference sequence). The CDR3 spells CAYWTGQMNTEAFF. CDR3 DNA sequence: TGTGCCTATTGGACAGGACAGATGAACACTGAAGCTTTCTTT. Based on the CDR3 plus reference TRBV30 and TRBJ1-1, the full variable domain is SQTIHQWPATLVQPVGSPLSLECTVEGTSNPNLYWYRQAAGRGLQLLFYSVGIGQISSEVPQNLSASRPQDRQFILSSKKLLLSDSGFYLCAYWTGQMNTEAFFGQGTRLTVV.

The genes are TRBV5-1 and TRBJ2-2; 7 bases align to TRBD1. This CDR3 is 14 amino acids long. Germline lookup yields CDR1 SGHRS and CDR2 YFSETQ. V shed 5 bases and J 6 bases; nucleotides not matched to a gene: 7. The CDR3 loop is CASRQGVDAGELFF. Here the CDR3 DNA reads TGCGCCAGCAGGCAGGGGGTGGACGCCGGGGAGCTGTTTTTT. Full variable domain (outside the CDR3, taken from reference TRBV5-1 and TRBJ2-2): KAGVTQTPRYLIKTRGQQVTLSCSPISGHRSVSWYQQTPGQGLQFLFEYFSETQRNKGNFPGRFSGRQFSNSRSEMNVSTLELGDSALYLCASRQGVDAGELFFGEGSRLTVL.

This rearrangement joins TRBV29-1 to TRBJ2-3; 8 positions agree with TRBD2. J gave up 5 bases and V 3 bases, and 10 bases lay outside the gene matches. The germline V gene has CDR1 SQVTM and CDR2 ANQGSEA. There are 15 residues in the CDR3. CDR3 coding DNA: TGCAGCGTTGATGGAAGCGGGGGCAAGGGAGATACGCAGTATTTT. Amino acids: CSVDGSGGKGDTQYF.

The chain employs TRBV11-2 and TRBJ2-7; D is unclear. The V end was cut by 1 base, the J end by 4 bases, with 11 bases between. The CDR3 has 14 amino acids. Germline values: CDR1 SGHAT, CDR2 FQNNGV. CDR3 DNA sequence: TGTGCCAGCAGCTTAGGTGGGCATGCTTACGAGCAGTACTTC. It specifies CASSLGGHAYEQYF.

The rearrangement joins TRBV7-3 to TRBJ2-7; TRBD2 is a possible D gene (6 bases). Germline loops: CDR1 SGHTA, CDR2 FQGTGA. The CDR3 covers 15 residues. Deletions cut 4 bases from V and 0 bases from J, with 13 bases between. This chain's CDR3 is CASSSSGGSSYEQYF. CDR3 nucleotide sequence: TGTGCCAGCAGCTCCTCCGGGGGTTCCTCCTACGAGCAGTACTTC.

The chain employs TRBV5-1 and TRBJ2-5; TRBD1 matches at 10 bases. CDR3 length: 14 amino acids. The V segment lost 4 bases and the J segment 6 bases; nucleotides outside the gene matches: 6. Germline CDR1 reads SGHRS; CDR2 reads YFSETQ. The CDR3 DNA follows: TGCGCCAGCAGCCCGGGGACAGGGGATCAGACCCAGTACTTC. This translates into CASSPGTGDQTQYF.

The rearrangement links TRBV28 to TRBJ1-2, with D possibly TRBD1 on 5 matching bases. V dropped 3 bases and J dropped 5 bases, with 13 bases sitting between them. Germline assignment: CDR1 MDHEN and CDR2 SYDVKM. The CDR3 covers 14 residues. The CDR3 nucleotides are TGTGCCAGCAGTTTTCCAGGGAGGAGGTATGGCTACACCTTC. This encodes CASSFPGRRYGYTF.

This clone came up once. The V and J genes are TRBV19 and TRBJ2-5, with 7 positions matching TRBD1. Germline V gives CDR1 LNHDA, CDR2 SQIVND (reference sequence). This CDR3 contains 16 residues. V trimming: 5 bases; J trimming: 2 bases; junction bases outside the gene matches: 11. The CDR3 region has the DNA TGTGCCAGTAGTCCTCTAACCGGGACAGAACAAGAGACCCAGTACTTC. The encoded protein is CASSPLTGTEQETQYF. Complete variable domain (other parts from reference TRBV19 and TRBJ2-5): DGGITQSPKYLFRKEGQNVTLSCEQNLNHDAMYWYRQDPGQGLRLIYYSQIVNDFQKGDIAEGYSVSREKKESFPLTVTSAQKNPTAFYLCASSPLTGTEQETQYFGPGTRLLVL.

This chain uses TRBV5-1 with TRBJ2-1; TRBD2 matches at 10 bases. CDR1 is SGHRS and CDR2 is YFSETQ in the germline V gene. V shed 3 bases, J shed 6 bases, and the junction held 9 bases outside the gene matches. There are 16 residues in the CDR3. The CDR3 DNA reads as TGCGCCAGCAGCTACGCCCCTAGCGGGAGAACCAATGAGCAGTTCTTC. Translating it yields CASSYAPSGRTNEQFF.

The rearrangement joins TRBV10-1 to TRBJ2-5, with unresolved D. Trimming cost V 4 bases and J 5 bases, with 14 bases left between them. CDR1 is WNHNN and CDR2 is SYGVQD in the germline V gene (reference sequence). This CDR3 spans 14 amino acids. The CDR3 protein is CASSGPNPEETQYF. In nucleotides, the CDR3 is TGCGCCAGCAGTGGCCCCAACCCGGAGGAGACCCAGTACTTC.

This chain connects TRBV5-8 to TRBJ1-3; 10 bases agree with TRBD1. Germline V gives CDR1 SGHTS, CDR2 YDEGEE. The CDR3 sequence is 15 residues long. With V trimmed by 0 bases and J by 4 bases, 1 base remained unmatched. The CDR3, as DNA: TGTGCCAGCAGCTTGGGGACAGGGGGAGGAAACACCATATATTTT. Translating gives CASSLGTGGGNTIYF.

The chain is built from TRBV6-1 and TRBJ1-1; D is possibly TRBD1 (5 bases). The V end was cut by 7 bases, the J end by 7 bases, with 10 bases between. CDR3 length equals 11 residues. The germline CDR1 and CDR2 sequences are MNHNS and SASEGT. The CDR3 region has the DNA TGTGCCAGCACCCCAGGGTTTGAAGCTTTCTTT. It translates to CASTPGFEAFF.

J is TRBJ1-5 and V is TRBV7-8, with 12 bases aligning to TRBD1. Germline lookup yields CDR1 SGHVS and CDR2 FQNEAQ. J was trimmed by 6 bases and V by 0 bases; bases with no gene match: 3. There are 16 residues in the CDR3. CDR3 nucleotide sequence: TGTGCCAGCAGCTTAGCGCGGGGACAGGGGGCTCAGCCCCAGCATTTT. Translated: CASSLARGQGAQPQHF. Supplemented by reference TRBV7-8 and TRBJ1-5, the full variable domain reads GAGVSQSPRYKVAKRGQDVALRCDPISGHVSLFWYQQALGQGPEFLTYFQNEAQLDKSGLPSDRFFAERPEGSVSTLKIQRTQQEDSAVYLCASSLARGQGAQPQHFGDGTRLSIL.

The V gene is TRBV28, the J gene TRBJ1-2, with 10 nucleotides matching TRBD1. V shed 5 bases and J 3 bases; nucleotides not matched to a gene: 12. The CDR3 runs to 17 residues. CDR1 and CDR2 from the germline V gene are MDHEN and SYDVKM. CDR3 DNA: TGTGCCAGCAGTCCACGCACCGGGACAGGGGAGGACTATGGCTACACCTTC. Encoded protein: CASSPRTGTGEDYGYTF.

This clone came up once. The chain has TRBV4-2 and TRBJ1-2; unclear D gene. Trimming removed 2 bases at V and 7 bases at J, with 14 bases between. The CDR3 is 14 amino acids. CDR1 is LGHNA, CDR2 YNFKEQ, per germline. The CDR3 DNA sequence: TGTGCCAGCAGCCAAATGGAGGTGGCGGGTGGCTACACCTTC. This sequence encodes CASSQMEVAGGYTF.

The J gene is TRBJ2-1, the V gene TRBV6-1, with TRBD2 matching 9 bases. J was trimmed by 0 bases and V by 3 bases; bases with no gene match: 6. Germline loops: CDR1 MNHNS, CDR2 SASEGT. This CDR3 is 17 amino acids long. The CDR3 here is CASSDPTSGLSYNEQFF. The CDR3 nucleotides read TGTGCCAGCAGTGACCCGACTAGCGGCCTCTCCTACAATGAGCAGTTCTTC.

V and J are TRBV5-4 and TRBJ2-7, with TRBD2 as a possible D gene (5 bases). The CDR3 runs 12 residues. The germline CDR1 and CDR2 sequences are SGHNT and YYREEE (reference sequence). V dropped 5 bases and J dropped 5 bases, with 11 bases sitting between them. The CDR3 loop is CASRTLGDEQYF. Here the CDR3 DNA reads TGTGCCAGCAGGACCCTGGGAGACGAGCAGTACTTC. Using reference TRBV5-4 and TRBJ2-7 for the parts outside the CDR3, the full variable domain is ETGVTQSPTHLIKTRGQQVTLRCSSQSGHNTVSWYQQALGQGPQFIFQYYREEENGRGNFPPRFSGLQFPNYSSELNVNALELDDSALYLCASRTLGDEQYFGPGTRLTVT.

CDR3 coding DNA: TGTGCCAGCAGTTACACGACAGTGCCCAGTACCCAGTACTTC. It yields the protein CASSYTTVPSTQYF. The chain has TRBV6-5 and TRBJ2-5; D may be TRBD1 (5 bases). Germline V gene lookup returns CDR1 MNHEY and CDR2 SVGAGI. V lost 2 bases to trimming and J lost 8 bases, with 15 bases between them. This CDR3 is 14 amino acids long.

The V call is TRBV27, the J call TRBJ2-2; 7 nucleotides match TRBD1. This CDR3 is 15 amino acids long. V trimming: 5 bases; J trimming: 7 bases; junction bases outside the gene matches: 10. Germline V gives CDR1 MNHEY, CDR2 SMNVEV (reference sequence). As DNA, the CDR3 is TGTGCCAGCAGTAGGCAGGGGGTCTGGAACGGGGAGCTGTTTTTT. It encodes CASSRQGVWNGELFF.

This clone has just one count. This chain uses TRBV28 with TRBJ2-7; D may be TRBD2 (5 bases). The V gene's germline CDR1 is MDHEN and CDR2 SYDVKM. Between the trimmed V and J ends, which lost 3 bases and 0 bases, there was a span of 12 bases. This CDR3 spans 15 amino acids. CDR3 nucleotide sequence: TGTGCCAGCAGTTTCGGAGGATTCTTCTCCTACGAGCAGTACTTC. Protein: CASSFGGFFSYEQYF.

This clone was seen only once. This rearrangement joins TRBV6-6 to TRBJ1-5, with a weak D call TRBD1 (6 bases). The CDR3 spans 15 residues. Germline V gene data show CDR1 as MNHNY and CDR2 as SVGAGI (reference sequence). Trimming cost V 8 bases and J 3 bases, with 17 bases left between them. In DNA, the CDR3 is TGTGCCAGCCTCCTAATCGGGGGGCTCAATCAGCCCCAGCATTTT. Its protein product is CASLLIGGLNQPQHF.

J is TRBJ1-1 and V is TRBV19; possibly TRBD1 for D (5 bases). V dropped 4 bases and J dropped 1 base, with 7 bases sitting between them. Germline lookup yields CDR1 LNHDA and CDR2 SQIVND (reference sequence). CDR3 size: 13 residues. The DNA of the CDR3 is TGTGCCAGTAGTACCGGACAGAACACTGAAGCTTTCTTT. It codes for CASSTGQNTEAFF.

V and J are TRBV30 and TRBJ2-5; 8 bases map to TRBD2. Germline lookup yields CDR1 GTSNPN and CDR2 SVGIG (reference sequence). With 5 bases clipped from V and 2 bases from J, the junction kept 7 bases outside the gene matches. The CDR3 is 14 amino acids. This CDR3 reads CAWAPGLVQETQYF. CDR3 sequence (DNA): TGTGCCTGGGCCCCGGGACTAGTGCAAGAGACCCAGTACTTC.